This T cell receptor beta chain was captured in a study of cytomegalovirus exposure and HLA in healthy donors. Whole-study context: Within the Caucasian-associated ancestry cluster were around 80% of the 300 to 450 genotyped donors. Overall study findings and caveats: Excluded: some indistinguishable V segments such as TRBV6-2 and TRBV6-3. A later analysis revealed that TCR association rates differed between HLA loci, peaking at DRB1 and bottoming out at HLA-C. After further analysis at a later stage, around 17,000 TCR beta sequences were associated with HLA alleles at 0.05 false discovery rate.

PCR primers comprised 60 Vbeta and 13 Jbeta primers. Clones were sequenced by immunoSEQ multiplex PCR, and TCRdb holds only the in-frame ones, with some missing. The table records around 100,000 clones, around 74% of them present only once. Concerning this clone itself: Its specificity is unknown.

This CDR3 region has 14 residues. Trimming took off 7 bases at V and 5 bases at J, with 16 bases between the two ends. CDR1 and CDR2 from the germline V gene are SGHRS and YFSETQ. The origin of this receptor is a man aged 25 to 45 in good health and CMV-seropositive. Input material: PBMCs. The V gene is TRBV5-1, the J gene TRBJ2-1; D might be TRBD2 (7 bases). For the CDR3, the DNA is TGCGCCAGCCGTGGGAGGGGGGTACACAATGAGCAGTTCTTC. Protein product: CASRGRGVHNEQFF.